A selection of T cell receptor beta chains follows, all from one sample in a study of shared clonotypes between healthy human individuals. Profiling relied on immunoSEQ multiplex PCR, and the TCRdb table lists in-frame clones only, not all of them. Among just over 2,000,000 clones listed, less than 95% were seen once. The specimen was naive CD8+ T cells sorted from blood. These receptors were obtained from a man between 18 and 29 years old in good health. Each CDR3 is given with its conserved first and last residue. The D gene is left open where the match is weak. Size is omitted from some rows. Given values are once, few, many or a class for expanded clones.

DNA | CDR3 | V | D | J | size
TGTGCCAGCGGTGAGGGTGGATTGTGGTCACCCCTCCACTTT | CASGEGGLWSPLHF | TRBV9 | - | TRBJ1-6 | -
TGTGCCAGCAGTGAGACGAGGGCCTACGAGCAGTACTTC | CASSETRAYEQYF | TRBV2 | - | TRBJ2-7 | few
TGTGCCATCAGTGAGTCAGGGCTCGCGGCCTATGGCTACACCTTC | CAISESGLAAYGYTF | TRBV10-3 | - | TRBJ1-2 | -
TGTGCCAGCAGTTCAACACCGGGGGCTAACTATGGCTACACCTTC | CASSSTPGANYGYTF | TRBV27 | - | TRBJ1-2 | once
TGCGCCAGCAGCCAAACCCAGGGCTACGAGCAGTACTTC | CASSQTQGYEQYF | TRBV4-3 | - | TRBJ2-7 | -
TGTGCCATCAGTGAGGACGCAGGGGCCGGTCAGCCCCAGCATTTT | CAISEDAGAGQPQHF | TRBV10-3 | - | TRBJ1-5 | -
TGCGCCAGCAGCCGACTAGCCGCCGTCGGAGATACGCAGTATTTT | CASSRLAAVGDTQYF | TRBV4-3 | TRBD2 | TRBJ2-3 | -
TGTGCCAGCACGCCGGCGGGTAGCACAGATACGCAGTATTTT | CASTPAGSTDTQYF | TRBV6-5 | - | TRBJ2-3 | -
TGTGCCAGCAGAAGCGGGTTCACAGATACGCAGTATTTT | CASRSGFTDTQYF | TRBV21-1 | - | TRBJ2-3 | -
TGTGCCATCAGTGAGTTTGAGACAGGATTAAGCTCCTATAATTCACCCCTCCACTTT | CAISEFETGLSSYNSPLHF | TRBV10-3 | - | TRBJ1-6 | once
TGTGCCAGCAGTTCGGGACAACGGATGGAAAAACTGTTTTTT | CASSSGQRMEKLFF | TRBV6-6 | - | TRBJ1-4 | once
TGTGCCAGCAGCCACGCGACAGGACAAGAGACCCAGTACTTC | CASSHATGQETQYF | TRBV13 | - | TRBJ2-5 | -
TGTGCCAGCAGCCCACAAATCGGGGACTACGAGCAGTACTTC | CASSPQIGDYEQYF | TRBV7-8 | - | TRBJ2-7 | -
TGTGCCAGCAGTTCGACACGCTACGAGCAGTACTTC | CASSSTRYEQYF | TRBV7-9 | - | TRBJ2-7 | -
TGTGCCAGCAGTTTAACCGGGACTCGTCAGCCCCAGCATTTT | CASSLTGTRQPQHF | TRBV27 | - | TRBJ1-5 | -
TGTGCCAGCAGGGCGGGACAGGGCTACGAGCAGTACTTC | CASRAGQGYEQYF | TRBV14 | TRBD1 | TRBJ2-7 | -
TGCAGCGGACAGGGGACTAGCGGGAGAAACGAAGATGAGCAGTTCTTC | CSGQGTSGRNEDEQFF | TRBV29-1 | TRBD2 | TRBJ2-1 | -
TGCGCCAGCAGCCTAGCCCGGGACGGTATCTACGAGCAGTACTTC | CASSLARDGIYEQYF | TRBV4-1 | - | TRBJ2-7 | -
TGTGCCACCAGCAGAGATAAGTATAATTCACCCCTCCACTTT | CATSRDKYNSPLHF | TRBV15 | - | TRBJ1-6 | -
TGCGCCAGCTCCTCTCCGGGTTCCTACGAGCAGTACTTC | CASSSPGSYEQYF | TRBV5-1 | - | TRBJ2-7 | -
TGTGCCAGCAGTTTCTGGGGCCCTAGCTCTGGGGCCAACGTCCTGACTTTC | CASSFWGPSSGANVLTF | TRBV28 | - | TRBJ2-6 | -
TGTGCCAGCAGTTCTAAGACTAGCGGGCCTTCCTACAATGAGCAGTTCTTC | CASSSKTSGPSYNEQFF | TRBV27 | TRBD2 | TRBJ2-1 | -